Below, one T cell receptor beta chain is given with its context. As yet, its antigen is unknown. CD8 cells classed as naive were CD45RO-negative and positively selected for CCR7, excluding terminally differentiated effector memory CD45RA+ cells. Donors were healthy HIV-negative adults without recent acute infections or vaccinations. From germline, CDR1 is PRHDT and CDR2 FYEKMQ (reference sequence). CDR3 length: 14 amino acids. With 3 bases clipped from V and 6 bases from J, the junction kept 7 bases outside the gene matches. Using immunoSEQ multiplex PCR, the repertoire was profiled, and TCRdb retains in-frame clones only, with some absent. This table holds millions of clones, approximately 94% found once. This record comes from a study of shared clonotypes between healthy human individuals. The study's findings and limits: Apart from blood, nothing was sampled; tissue repertoires likely differ.

This receptor was taken from a man between 18 and 29 years old in good health. The chain combines TRBV13 with TRBJ2-7; 8 nucleotides match TRBD1. Sequenced sample: naive CD8+ T cells sorted from blood. This CDR3 is CASSFRTGIREQYF. CDR3 nucleotide sequence: TGTGCCAGCAGCTTCAGGACAGGGATACGCGAGCAGTACTTC.